These T cell receptor beta chains were read from a single sample in a study of blood T cell repertoires in COVID-19. Assay: immunoSEQ multiplex PCR; the TCRdb copy retains only in-frame clones and omits some. The sample contains approximately 150,000 clones, approximately 80% of which appear only once. The sequenced material came from peripheral blood. These receptors came from a man aged 45 to 65 with acute or convalescent COVID-19. The CDR3 runs from the conserved cysteine through the conserved F or W. The D gene is left open where the match is weak. Clone size is not always given. Where it is, it says once, few, many or a class for expanded clones.

CDR3aa,CDR3nt,abundance,j_gene,v_gene,d_gene
CASSEDTTGGINFGYTF,TGTGCCAGCAGTGAAGATACGACAGGTGGGATTAACTTTGGCTACACCTTC,NA,TRBJ1-2,TRBV2,NA
CASSPGQGNSDYGYTF,TGTGCCAGCAGTCCCGGACAGGGGAATAGTGACTATGGCTACACCTTC,NA,TRBJ1-2,TRBV2,TRBD1
CASSRGRGDRNQPQHF,TGTGCCAGTAGTAGAGGCAGAGGCGACCGCAATCAGCCCCAGCATTTT,NA,TRBJ1-5,TRBV19,NA
CASSLAKLADNEQFF,TGTGCCAGCAGCTTAGCGAAACTAGCGGACAATGAGCAGTTCTTC,NA,TRBJ2-1,TRBV7-2,TRBD2
CSAQRGNEQFF,TGCAGTGCTCAGCGCGGGAATGAGCAGTTCTTC,NA,TRBJ2-1,TRBV20-1,NA
CASSLITGNYGYTF,TGCGCCAGCAGCTTGATTACAGGGAACTATGGCTACACCTTC,NA,TRBJ1-2,TRBV5-1,NA
CASSHGDRWQRAFF,TGTGCCAGCAGCCACGGGGACAGGTGGCAGCGAGCTTTCTTT,NA,TRBJ1-1,TRBV3-1/TRBV3-2,TRBD1
CASTLSGARGNEQFF,TGTGCCAGCACCCTGAGCGGGGCCCGGGGCAATGAGCAGTTCTTC,many,TRBJ2-1,TRBV7-9,TRBD2
CASSLNRDRGGYTF,TGCGCCAGCAGCTTGAATCGGGACAGGGGCGGCTACACCTTC,NA,TRBJ1-2,TRBV5-1,TRBD1
CSVAGTATGGYTF,TGCAGCGTTGCCGGGACTGCTACCGGAGGCTACACCTTC,NA,TRBJ1-2,TRBV29-1,NA
CASSQVSGGSDTDTQYF,TGCGCCAGCAGCCAAGTTTCCGGGGGATCGGACACAGATACGCAGTATTTT,NA,TRBJ2-3,TRBV4-1,NA
CASTRPQGASGANVLTF,TGCGCCAGCACCCGCCCCCAGGGGGCATCTGGGGCCAACGTCCTGACTTTC,NA,TRBJ2-6,TRBV10-2,TRBD1
CASRWAANTEAFF,TGTGCCAGCCGTTGGGCAGCGAACACTGAAGCTTTCTTT,many,TRBJ1-1,TRBV5-5,NA
CASSAGQALYSYEQYF,TGCGCCAGCAGCGCAGGACAGGCTCTCTACTCCTACGAGCAGTACTTC,few,TRBJ2-7,TRBV5-1,TRBD1
CASSRPGQGKPEQYF,TGTGCCAGCAGCAGACCGGGACAGGGTAAACCCGAGCAGTACTTC,NA,TRBJ2-7,TRBV6-5,TRBD1
CASSRPQGRNNEQFF,TGTGCCAGCAGCCGACCACAGGGGCGAAACAATGAGCAGTTCTTC,NA,TRBJ2-1,TRBV5-4,TRBD1
CASSEIGTVGNTIYF,TGTGCCAGCAGTGAAATTGGGACAGTTGGAAACACCATATATTTT,NA,TRBJ1-3,TRBV2,TRBD1
CASSERRGSAEAFF,TGCGCCAGCAGTGAGAGGAGGGGAAGCGCTGAAGCTTTCTTT,NA,TRBJ1-1,TRBV10-1,NA
CASRGGTGDGYTF,TGTGCCAGCAGGGGCGGGACAGGGGACGGCTACACCTTC,NA,TRBJ1-2,TRBV12-3/TRBV12-4,TRBD1
CASSLSDSGDTEAFF,TGCGCCAGCAGCTTGTCGGATTCGGGTGACACTGAAGCTTTCTTT,once,TRBJ1-1,TRBV5-1,NA
CASSQAGGGEAFF,TGCGCCAGCAGCCAGGCGGGGGGCGGTGAAGCTTTCTTT,NA,TRBJ1-1,TRBV5-1,NA
CATSRDPQGDYEQYF,TGTGCCACCAGCAGAGACCCACAGGGAGACTACGAGCAGTACTTC,few,TRBJ2-7,TRBV15,NA
CAWSLPGQGFKDTQYF,TGTGCCTGGAGCCTCCCAGGACAGGGTTTTAAGGATACGCAGTATTTT,NA,TRBJ2-3,TRBV30,TRBD1
CASSLAGGPGNEQFF,TGTGCCAGCAGTTTAGCGGGGGGGCCTGGGAATGAGCAGTTCTTC,NA,TRBJ2-1,TRBV2,TRBD2
CAWSVQTGVRGYTF,TGTGCCTGGAGTGTACAAACAGGGGTGCGGGGCTACACCTTC,NA,TRBJ1-2,TRBV30,TRBD1
CASRGLRGNTEAFF,TGTGCCAGCAGGGGGCTCAGGGGTAACACTGAAGCTTTCTTT,NA,TRBJ1-1,TRBV6-5,NA
CASSENPASTDTQYF,TGTGCCAGCAGTGAAAATCCCGCGAGCACAGATACGCAGTATTTT,NA,TRBJ2-3,TRBV2,NA
CASSGTQGAGTEAFF,TGTGCCAGCAGTGGTACACAGGGGGCGGGCACTGAAGCTTTCTTT,NA,TRBJ1-1,TRBV2,TRBD1
CASSLLGETQYF,TGTGCCAGCAGCTTACTAGGCGAGACCCAGTACTTC,NA,TRBJ2-5,TRBV11-2,NA
CASSFGGPSSYNSPLHF,TGTGCCAGTAGTTTTGGCGGTCCGAGCTCCTATAATTCACCCCTCCACTTT,NA,TRBJ1-6,TRBV19,NA
CASSLAGYTEAFF,TGTGCCAGCAGCTTAGCAGGGTACACTGAAGCTTTCTTT,NA,TRBJ1-1,TRBV11-2,NA
CASSPIPGTGDGAFF,TGCGCCAGCAGCCCAATTCCCGGGACAGGGGATGGGGCTTTCTTT,few,TRBJ1-1,TRBV5-1,TRBD1
CASSPNLDRGADTQYF,TGTGCCAGCAGCCCCAACCTGGACAGGGGGGCGGATACGCAGTATTTT,NA,TRBJ2-3,TRBV7-8,TRBD1
CASGFLTGNTEAFF,TGTGCTAGTGGTTTTCTGACGGGGAACACTGAAGCTTTCTTT,many,TRBJ1-1,TRBV12-5,NA
CASSGRTGHTPTNEKLFF,TGTGCCAGCAGCGGTCGGACAGGACATACACCAACTAATGAAAAACTGTTTTTT,NA,TRBJ1-4,TRBV7-9,TRBD1
CASKLGQGGTGELFF,TGTGCCAGCAAGCTGGGCCAGGGTGGCACCGGGGAGCTGTTTTTT,few,TRBJ2-2,TRBV2,NA
CASRRTDPTGHYGYTF,TGCGCCAGCAGGCGGACGGACCCAACAGGCCACTATGGCTACACCTTC,NA,TRBJ1-2,TRBV23-1,NA
CATSENTGDIQYF,TGTGCCACCAGTGAAAATACAGGGGACATTCAGTACTTC,NA,TRBJ2-4,TRBV24-1,TRBD1
CASSSPKQGGYTDTQYF,TGTGCCAGCAGCTCCCCAAAACAGGGAGGGTACACAGATACGCAGTATTTT,NA,TRBJ2-3,TRBV7-9,NA
CASSSVLDSLRSPLHF,TGCGCCAGCAGCTCCGTGTTGGACAGTCTCCGATCACCCCTCCACTTT,few,TRBJ1-6,TRBV5-1,NA
CASSDGGRTDTQYF,TGTGCCAGCAGTGACGGGGGGCGGACAGATACGCAGTATTTT,NA,TRBJ2-3,TRBV25-1,NA
CASSLNEKLFF,TGTGCCAGCAGTCTTAATGAAAAACTGTTTTTT,NA,TRBJ1-4,TRBV2,NA
CASNLPGQSNEKLFF,TGTGCCAGTAACTTACCGGGACAGTCGAATGAAAAACTGTTTTTT,NA,TRBJ1-4,TRBV19,TRBD1